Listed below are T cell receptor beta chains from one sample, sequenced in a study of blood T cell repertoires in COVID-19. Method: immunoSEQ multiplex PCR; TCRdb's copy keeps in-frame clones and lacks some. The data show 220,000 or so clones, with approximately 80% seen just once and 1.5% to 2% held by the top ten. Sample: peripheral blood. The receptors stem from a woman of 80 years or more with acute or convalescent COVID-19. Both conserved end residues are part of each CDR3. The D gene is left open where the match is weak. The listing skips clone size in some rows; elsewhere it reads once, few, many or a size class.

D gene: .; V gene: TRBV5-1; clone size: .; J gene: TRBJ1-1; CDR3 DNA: TGCGCCAGCAGCTTGGGCGCCGTTGACACTGAAGCTTTCTTT; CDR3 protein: CASSLGAVDTEAFF
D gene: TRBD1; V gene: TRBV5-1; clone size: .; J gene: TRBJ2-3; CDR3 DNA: TGCGCCAGCAGCCCCAGCCCCGGGACAGGGTGGGATACGCAGTATTTT; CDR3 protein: CASSPSPGTGWDTQYF
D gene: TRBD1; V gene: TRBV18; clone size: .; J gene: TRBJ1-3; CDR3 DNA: TGTGCCAGCAAACGGGACAGGGAGAATGGAAACACCATATATTTT; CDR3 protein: CASKRDRENGNTIYF
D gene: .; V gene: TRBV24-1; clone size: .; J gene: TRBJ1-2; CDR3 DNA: TGTGCCACCAGTGATTTGGTTCTTGGCTACACCTTC; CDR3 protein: CATSDLVLGYTF
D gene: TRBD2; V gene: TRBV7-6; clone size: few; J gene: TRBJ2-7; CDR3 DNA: TGTGCCAGCAGCTACCAGCGGGGGCCCTCCTACGAGCAGTACTTC; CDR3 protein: CASSYQRGPSYEQYF
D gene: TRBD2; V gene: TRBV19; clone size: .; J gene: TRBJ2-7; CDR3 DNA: TGTGCCAGTAGTATAGCTTTTTCCGGACTAGTAAACGAGCAGTACTTC; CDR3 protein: CASSIAFSGLVNEQYF
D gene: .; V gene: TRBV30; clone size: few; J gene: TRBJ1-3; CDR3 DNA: TGTGCCTGGAGTGTAGGGGGGGCATGGGACACCATATATTTT; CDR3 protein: CAWSVGGAWDTIYF
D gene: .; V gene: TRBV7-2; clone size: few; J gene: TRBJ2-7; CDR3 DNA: TGTGCCAGCAGCCCAGGGTCCCACGAGCAGTACTTC; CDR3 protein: CASSPGSHEQYF
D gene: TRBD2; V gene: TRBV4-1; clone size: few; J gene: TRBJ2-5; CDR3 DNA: TGCGCCAGCAGCCAAGCCCGGACTAGCGGGGGGGCATTAGAGACCCAGTACTTC; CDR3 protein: CASSQARTSGGALETQYF
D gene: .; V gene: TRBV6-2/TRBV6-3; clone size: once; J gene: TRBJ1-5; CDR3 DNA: TGTGCCAGCAGCAACCCGGAGAATCAGCCCCAGCATTTT; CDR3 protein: CASSNPENQPQHF
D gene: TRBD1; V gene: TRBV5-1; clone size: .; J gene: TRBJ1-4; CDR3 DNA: TGCGCCAGCAGCCAAACCGGGACAGACTCTGAAAAACTGTTTTTT; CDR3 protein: CASSQTGTDSEKLFF
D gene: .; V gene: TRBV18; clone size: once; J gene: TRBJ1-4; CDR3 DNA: TGTGCCAGCTCACCGGTGGTTAAAACAGGGCATGCTAATGAAAAACTGTTTTTT; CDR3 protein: CASSPVVKTGHANEKLFF
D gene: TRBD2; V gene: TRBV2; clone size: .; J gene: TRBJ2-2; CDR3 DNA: TGTGCCAGCAGTGAAGAGCGGGGGAACACCGGGGAGCTGTTTTTT; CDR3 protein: CASSEERGNTGELFF
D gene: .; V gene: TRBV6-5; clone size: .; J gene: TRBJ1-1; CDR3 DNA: TGTGCCAGCCAGGAGGGCGCGAGGAGGACTGAAGCTTTCTTT; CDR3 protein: CASQEGARRTEAFF
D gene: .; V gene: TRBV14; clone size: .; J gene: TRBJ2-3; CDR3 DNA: TGTGCCAGCAGCCAACAACTCACCGTCAACACAGATACGCAGTATTTT; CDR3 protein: CASSQQLTVNTDTQYF
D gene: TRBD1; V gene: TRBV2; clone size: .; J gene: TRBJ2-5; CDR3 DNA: TGTGCCAGCAGTGGACAGGGCGGACAAGAGACCCAGTACTTC; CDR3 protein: CASSGQGGQETQYF
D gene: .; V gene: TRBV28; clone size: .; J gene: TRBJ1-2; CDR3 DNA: TGTGCCAGCAGTGTCGGGGTATATGGCTACACCTTC; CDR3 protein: CASSVGVYGYTF
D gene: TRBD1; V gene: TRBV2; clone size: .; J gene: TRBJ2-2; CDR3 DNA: TGTGCCAGCAGAGGGCAGGGGGTGACCGGGGAGCTGTTTTTT; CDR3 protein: CASRGQGVTGELFF
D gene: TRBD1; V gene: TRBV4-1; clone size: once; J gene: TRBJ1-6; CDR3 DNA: TGCGCCAGCAGCCAACTACCGGGACAGGGAGACTTT; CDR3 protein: CASSQLPGQGDF
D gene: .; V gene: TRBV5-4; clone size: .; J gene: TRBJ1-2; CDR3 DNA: TGTGCCAGCAGCTTGGTAAAGGCACAGCGGGGCTACACCTTC; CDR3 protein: CASSLVKAQRGYTF
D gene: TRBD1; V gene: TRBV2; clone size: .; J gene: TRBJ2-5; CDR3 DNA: TGTGCCAGGTCACGGGCAGGGGGCTTGGAGACCCAGTACTTC; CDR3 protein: CARSRAGGLETQYF
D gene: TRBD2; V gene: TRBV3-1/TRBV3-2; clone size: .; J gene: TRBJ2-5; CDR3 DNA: TGTGCCAGCAGCCAGCCCGGGGGGAAGGGGACCCAGTACTTC; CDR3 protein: CASSQPGGKGTQYF
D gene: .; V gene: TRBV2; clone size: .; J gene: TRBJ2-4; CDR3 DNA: TGTGCCAGCACCTTAATCGGGATAGCCAAAAACATTCAGTACTTC; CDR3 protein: CASTLIGIAKNIQYF
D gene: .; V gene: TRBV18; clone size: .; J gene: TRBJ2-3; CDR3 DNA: TGTGCCAGCTCACCAATGGTGACAGAACTCGGAGATACGCAGTATTTT; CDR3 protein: CASSPMVTELGDTQYF
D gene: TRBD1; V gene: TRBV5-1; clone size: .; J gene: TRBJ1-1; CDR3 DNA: TGCGCCAGCAGCTTGATGGGGGACAGGGCGAACACTGAAGCTTTCTTT; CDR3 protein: CASSLMGDRANTEAFF
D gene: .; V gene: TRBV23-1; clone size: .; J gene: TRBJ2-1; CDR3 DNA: TGCGCCAGCAGTCTAAAGGAGCGGGCCTACACTGAGCAGTTCTTC; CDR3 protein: CASSLKERAYTEQFF